Given below is one TCR beta chain in context. In germline, CDR1 is MGHRA, CDR2 YSYEKL. V lost 3 bases to trimming and J lost 5 bases, with 5 bases between them. The CDR3 sequence is 11 residues long. Sequenced by immunoSEQ multiplex PCR; TCRdb stores in-frame clones only, minus some. The table has millions of clones, approximately 90% seen once. These data are taken from a study of shared clonotypes between healthy human individuals. Specimen: naive CD4+ T cells sorted from blood. Subset meaning: CD45RA+ positively selected. This chain uses TRBV4-1 with TRBJ2-7, with D hard to call. The clonotype was recovered from a young man in good health. The CDR3 spells CASSQGDEQYF. CDR3 nucleotides: TGCGCCAGCAGCCAGGGTGACGAGCAGTACTTC.